The clone carrying this T cell receptor (beta chain) occurred many times. What it binds is unknown. This sample was taken from a study of T cells in Graves' hyperthyroidism and ophthalmopathy. Any patient presenting with uncontrolled infection, other autoimmune disease, pregnancy or lactation was left out. The investigators amplified TCR beta CDR3 regions from RNA transcripts. Primed by the HTBI set, a first-round RT-PCR was run on the TCR CDR3. MiXCR, applied by TCRdb to the multiplex PCR reads, yields one record per CDR3 protein. The data show around 190,000 distinct CDR3 sequences, with roughly a sixth seen just once and roughly 49% held by the top ten. General study results and limits: Blood samples included most of the expanded thyroid clonotypes exceeding 0.001.

The CDR3 has 14 amino acids. Germline CDR1 MNHEY, CDR2 SMNVEV (reference sequence). With 3 bases removed from V and 6 bases from J, the gap between germline ends came to 13 bases. This sequence originates from a woman aged 50 to 60 with Graves' hyperthyroidism. V usage is TRBV27 and J usage is TRBJ2-3; D might be TRBD1 or TRBD2, each matching 5 bases. The sequenced sample was blood. CDR3 nucleotide sequence: TGTGCCAGCAGTTTTTCTGGGACCATCGATACGCAGTATTTT. This sequence encodes CASSFSGTIDTQYF.